This T cell receptor beta chain was found in a study of T cells after yellow fever vaccination (dated by TCRdb to between 2017 and 2020). About the investigation overall: Staining for CD3, CD45RA, CCR7 and CD95 was used to sort memory subsets (EM, EMRA, CM and Tscm) on a BD FACS Aria III. The SMART-Seq v4 Ultra Low Input RNA kit was used to prepare libraries from fractions with low cell numbers. The cohort comprised two healthy male donors, one aged 18 to 30 and one aged 30 to 40 years. Sorting of memory subsets took place on days 0, 15 and 45 and at 18 months after primary vaccination, as well as on days 0, 15 and 45 after the 30-year booster. To follow T-cell clones before and after primary and booster YFV17D yellow fever vaccination, bulk TCR alpha and beta repertoires were sequenced over time. Blood samples were taken at several timepoints before and after primary and secondary immunization, and bulk PBMC replicates and cell subsets were isolated. The research as a whole found: Computational filtering was needed because FACS-sorted repertoires could contain abundant contaminating clonotypes from the bulk population. Because the study included only two donors, the extent to which the findings can be generalized is limited. On day 0, almost all vaccine-responding clonotypes were below detection in the sorted memory subsets. A small share of clonotypes was detected in both CD4 and CD8 compartments, with the overlap likely arising from convergent recombination. Most clones expanded after primary vaccination were re-detected after the booster (almost 98% of CD4 and about nine tenths of CD8), suggesting broad memory maintenance. The secondary T-cell response was found to be weaker but faster than the primary response, with a peak reached on day 5 rather than on day 15.

At the junction V is shortened by 5 bases and J by 4 bases; bases outside the gene matches: 6. The germline V gene (reference sequence) specifies PRHDT as CDR1 and FYEKMQ as CDR2. Including cysteine and phenylalanine, the CDR3 has 15 amino acids. The kept DNA is CDR3 alone, 45 bases in frame from the first base. What this sample's treatment or condition label stands for: live attenuated yellow fever vaccine strain. PBMCs were isolated from peripheral blood using a standard Ficoll-Paque protocol. RNA from sorted memory subsets was extracted with the RNeasy Micro Kit. Data came from an Illumina NovaSeq 6000. Synthesis of TCR cDNA relied on 5'RACE template switching, a step that introduced a universal primer site along with unique molecular identifiers. Priming of cDNA synthesis was performed from both the TCR alpha and TCR beta constant segments. Libraries were amplified in two PCR steps, with sample barcodes and sequencing adapters added in the second step. Sequencing of the libraries was done on either Illumina HiSeq 2500 (2x100 bp) or NovaSeq (2x150 bp). The paper's processing steps were these. MIGEC was used to demultiplex reads and collapse the reads into UMI consensus sequences, and MiXCR was used for V(D)J alignment. Using edgeR on replicate PBMC samples, clonotypes were called vaccine-responding if FDR was below 0.01 and the log2 fold change was above 5 up to day 15. Each bulk clonotype was labeled CD4 or CD8 based on which sequenced repertoire, CD4 or CD8, contained the clonotype at higher abundance. Clonotype frequencies in memory subsets were weighted by FACS-sorted cell numbers to estimate each clone's distribution across memory phenotypes. TCRdb reanalyzed the raw reads on its own, using fastp at Q25 for trimming and MiXCR for clone calling, and kept in-frame beta chains. CDR3 protein sequences are deduplicated, and each keeps its most common genes and DNA. TCRdb's processing, not the study's, gives the V and J calls here. The sample table contains more than 50,000 distinct CDR3 sequences; only one count was recorded for about 5.6% of them. The ten largest clones add up to about a third of the sample.

This clonotype was seen ten or more times. Base quality data are lacking; no much larger clone is found one base away. Here the sequenced sample was PBMCs, either bulk or a sorted T-cell subset (CD4+, CD8+, memory, or dextramer-sorted; not recorded which), taken on the day of the yellow fever booster vaccination. The clonotype was recovered from a young man who received the YFV17D yellow fever vaccine. The chain is made from TRBV13 and TRBJ2-7, and 12 bases in between align with TRBD1. The CDR3 has the sequence CASSPRDRGLYEQYF. Here is the DNA: TGTGCCAGCAGCCCCCGGGACAGGGGGCTGTACGAGCAGTACTTC.